These 30 T cell receptor beta chains were all obtained from the same sample, sequenced in a study of tumor-infiltrating lymphocytes in primary liver carcinoma. The tissue used was unsorted bulk material of roughly 17-34 mg. RNA and DNA were co-extracted from it with the AllPrep DNA/RNA mini kit. A constant-region primer primed TCR beta cDNA synthesis from around 500 ng of total RNA. Slightly modified ARM-PCR with three nested multiplex PCR rounds yielded TCR beta libraries. Amplification in the first two PCR rounds was performed using TRBV1-TRBV30 forward primers and a C-beta reverse primer for 10 cycles each. TCRdb reprocessed the multiplex PCR reads with MiXCR, giving one entry per CDR3 protein. Here the sample spans about 210,000 distinct CDR3 sequences, around four fifths being singletons. The sequenced sample was tumor tissue from primary liver carcinoma. Every receptor here comes from a middle-aged man with primary liver carcinoma and hepatitis B virus infection.

As to this clonotype: An end of the junction differs from the germline gene, which may be a read error. The DNA for the CDR3 is TGTGCCAGCAGACAAGGACTGGATCAGCCCCAGCATTTT. This codes for CASRQGLDQPQHF. V and J are TRBV14 and TRBJ1-5; D not resolved. The CDR3 covers 13 residues. Germline-derived CDR1 and CDR2 are SGHDN and FVKESK.

As regards this clonotype: This CDR3 is missing its conserved last phenylalanine or tryptophan, likely due to a read error. The chain employs TRBV12-3 or TRBV12-4 and TRBJ1-1; D unclear. V lost 3 bases, J lost 7 bases, and 15 bases lay in between. The CDR3 contains 14 residues. As DNA, the CDR3 is TGTGCCAGCAGTTTTCTCGTACTAATGGGTGAAGCTTTCCTT. Translation: CASSFLVLMGEAFL.

This clonotype was observed many times. One base away lies a much larger clone, so this may be a sequencing read error. V is TRBV11-1 and J is TRBJ2-7, with D unresolved. The CDR3 contains 13 residues. The germline CDR1 and CDR2 sequences are SGHAT and FQDESV (reference sequence). Trimming removed 5 bases at V and 3 bases at J, with 11 bases between. The DNA of the CDR3 is TGTGCCAGCAGCCCGCGTTTGGGCTACGAGCAGTACTTC. This codes for CASSPRLGYEQYF.

The CDR3 protein is CASSLRGKDQYF. For the CDR3, the DNA is TGTGCCAGCAGCTTGAGAGGGAAGGACCAATACTTC. V gene TRBV11-1 combines with J gene TRBJ2-5; TRBD2 is a possible D gene (5 bases). The CDR3 loop spans 12 amino acids. Trimming pared 3 bases from V and 14 bases from J, leaving 16 bases between. Per the germline V gene, CDR1 is SGHAT and CDR2 is FQDESV (reference sequence). The full variable domain, its missing parts supplied by reference TRBV11-1 and TRBJ2-5, is EAEVAQSPRYKITEKSQAVAFWCDPISGHATLYWYRQILGQGPELLVQFQDESVVDDSQLPKDRFSAERLKGVDSTLKIQPAELGDSAMYLCASSLRGKDQYFGPGTRLLVL.

Comments on this clonotype: At one boundary the junction diverges from the germline segment, which might be a read error. The gene calls are TRBV6-2 or TRBV6-3 and TRBJ2-3, with D possibly matching TRBD2 (6 bases). Germline-derived CDR1 and CDR2 are MNHEY and SVGEGT. The CDR3 has 14 amino acids. CDR3 amino acids: CASSSPRDSETQYF. In DNA, the CDR3 is TGTGCTAGCAGTTCGCCCCGGGACTCCGAAACGCAGTATTTT.

Concerning this clonotype itself: The CDR3 carries no conserved terminal phenylalanine or tryptophan, so it likely arises from a read error. The V and J genes are TRBV6-1 and TRBJ2-3; 7 nucleotides align to TRBD1. Germline loops: CDR1 MNHNS, CDR2 SASEGT. This CDR3 is built from 16 residues. The CDR3 DNA follows: TGTGCCAGCAGTTTAACCGGGACAGACACCACAGTTACGCAGTATTTA. Its translation is CASSLTGTDTTVTQYL.

A remark on this clonotype: A junction boundary mismatches the germline segment, possibly from a read error. The CDR3 bases are TGCAGCGCTTCCGCAGGGTGGGGCATGAATACTGAAGCTTCCTTT. This gives the protein CSASAGWGMNTEASF. This rearrangement joins TRBV29-1 to TRBJ1-1; D is possibly TRBD1 (5 bases). The germline CDR1 and CDR2 sequences are SQVTM and ANQGSEA. CDR3 size: 15 residues.

The chain combines TRBV11-1 with TRBJ2-7, with 7 bases aligning to TRBD1. The length of the CDR3 is 13 residues. Germline lookup yields CDR1 SGHAT and CDR2 FQDESV (reference sequence). The chain's CDR3 is CVGRGKRSYEQYF. The CDR3, as DNA: TGTGTCGGCAGGGGGAAGCGATCATACGAGCAGTACTTC.

The chain employs TRBV12-3 or TRBV12-4 and TRBJ1-1, with D hard to call. This CDR3 comprises 14 residues. Trimming took off 5 bases at V and 3 bases at J, with 13 bases between the two ends. The CDR3 here is CASSTQDGYTEAFF. The DNA for the CDR3 is TGTGCCAGCAGTACCCAGGATGGATACACTGAAGCTTTCTTT.

This clonotype was seen a single time. The conserved closing phenylalanine or tryptophan is absent in this CDR3, likely reflecting a read error. This chain connects TRBV6-1 to TRBJ2-6; TRBD1 matches at 8 bases. The germline V gene has CDR1 MNHNS and CDR2 SASEGT. CDR3 length: 16 residues. CDR3 loop: CAGTGTGGAGVNVLTY. In DNA, the CDR3 is TGTGCCGGTACCGGGACAGGAGGTGCTGGGGTCAACGTCCTGACTTAC.

Regarding this clonotype: The germline gene is not matched at one end of the junction; a read error may be the cause. V usage is TRBV10-3 and J usage is TRBJ2-1, with 10 positions matching TRBD2. This CDR3 is built from 14 residues. CDR1 ENHRY and CDR2 SYGVKD come from the germline V gene. CDR3 in amino acids: CSIKEASGSIEQLF. The CDR3 coding sequence is TGTTCCATCAAAGAGGCTAGCGGGAGTATTGAGCAGTTATTC.

With regard to this clonotype: A read error may produce the germline difference seen at one junction end. The V and J genes are TRBV4-3 and TRBJ2-1; D is ambiguous. This CDR3 has 14 amino acids. Germline CDR1 reads LGHNA; CDR2 reads YSLEER. The CDR3 is CASSQGKTNNEQSF. The CDR3 DNA reads TGCGCCAGCAGCCAGGGCAAGACCAACAATGAGCAGTCCTTC.

This chain joins TRBV7-9 and TRBJ2-2; 9 bases map to TRBD1. The V gene's germline CDR1 is SEHNR and CDR2 FQNEAQ (reference sequence). Unmatched junction bases numbered 13, after V lost 5 bases and J lost 12 bases. The CDR3 extends over 15 amino acids. CDR3 residues: CASSAGTGMAGKLFF. The CDR3 nucleotides are TGTGCCAGCAGCGCTGGGACAGGGATGGCAGGGAAGCTGTTTTTT.

The V and J genes are TRBV4-1 and TRBJ2-7, with 8 bases matching TRBD2. Germline V gene data show CDR1 as MGHRA and CDR2 as YSYEKL. This CDR3 has 15 amino acids. J gave up 4 bases and V 0 bases, and 5 bases lay outside the gene matches. The CDR3 is CASSQEYSGIYEQYF. DNA of the CDR3: TGCGCCAGCAGCCAAGAGTATAGCGGGATTTACGAGCAGTACTTC.

On this clonotype: An end of the junction does not agree with germline; a read error may underlie this. V gene TRBV5-4 combines with J gene TRBJ2-5; D is tentatively TRBD1 or TRBD2 (5 bases each). From germline, CDR1 is SGHNT and CDR2 YYREEE (reference sequence). This CDR3 has 15 amino acids. CDR3 bases: TGTACCATCAGCTTGAACGGGGACGGCCAAGAGACTCAGTACTTC. It is translated as CTISLNGDGQETQYF.

A note on this clonotype: The junction does not match germline at one end; this may be a read error. The chain is built from TRBV28 and TRBJ2-5; 10 bases map to TRBD2. This CDR3 has 16 amino acids. CDR1 MDHEN and CDR2 SYDVKM come from the germline V gene. Here the CDR3 reads CASSTHLAGEGETQYF. DNA for the CDR3: TGTGCCAGCAGCACTCACCTAGCGGGAGAGGGGGAGACTCAGTACTTC.

This chain connects TRBV7-8 to TRBJ2-7; TRBD1 is a possible D gene (5 bases). Germline V lookup: CDR1 SGHVS, CDR2 FQNEAQ. Trimming stripped 5 bases from V and 5 bases from J, with 13 bases between. CDR3 length: 13 amino acids. CDR3 nucleotide sequence: TGTGCCAGCAGCCCGACAGATTCCCACGAGCAGTACTTC. Residues: CASSPTDSHEQYF.

This chain uses TRBV4-1 with TRBJ1-2, with a tentative D call TRBD1 (6 bases). Looked up from germline, CDR1 is MGHRA and CDR2 is YSYEKL. This CDR3 comprises 14 residues. With 2 bases removed from V and 2 bases from J, the gap between germline ends came to 9 bases. In DNA form, the CDR3 reads TGCGCCAGCAGCCAAAACAGGGAAAACTATGGCTACACCTTC. Encoded protein: CASSQNRENYGYTF.

The chain couples TRBV6-5 to TRBJ2-3, with TRBD1 matching 9 bases. Per germline, CDR1 MNHEY and CDR2 SVGAGI. This CDR3 is 16 amino acids long. Trimming took 6 bases from V and 9 from J; bases not matched to a gene: 16. The CDR3 DNA reads TGTGCCAGCAGAATGGGTGGGGACAGGGTCTATCAAACGCAGTATTTT. Protein sequence: CASRMGGDRVYQTQYF.

The CDR3 is CADSPTSVETQYF. The CDR3 nucleotides read TGTGCCGACAGCCCGACTAGCGTAGAGACCCAGTACTTC. The chain joins TRBV5-4 to TRBJ2-5; TRBD2 agrees at 8 bases. This CDR3 has 13 residues. Germline CDR1 SGHNT, CDR2 YYREEE (reference sequence). V lost 10 bases to trimming and J lost 4 bases; unmatched junction nucleotides: 9.

This clonotype was found once. A read error may account for a junction end that differs from germline. In DNA form, the CDR3 reads TGTGCCAGCAACTTGGGTGGTCATAGCACAGATACGCAGTATTTT. Its translation is CASNLGGHSTDTQYF. The rearrangement uses TRBV5-4 and TRBJ2-3; D is unclear. Per the germline V gene, CDR1 is SGHNT and CDR2 is YYREEE (reference sequence). The CDR3 covers 15 residues. Full variable domain (remainder filled in from reference TRBV5-4 and TRBJ2-3): ETGVTQSPTHLIKTRGQQVTLRCSSQSGHNTVSWYQQALGQGPQFIFQYYREEENGRGNFPPRFSGLQFPNYSSELNVNALELDDSALYLCASNLGGHSTDTQYFGPGTRLTVL.

Notes on this clonotype: This sequence may be a read error, since a much larger clone differs from it by one base. V is TRBV13 and J is TRBJ2-3, with 9 bases fitting TRBD2. Germline CDR1 reads PRHDT; CDR2 reads FYEKMQ (reference sequence). The CDR3 has 15 amino acids. Losses at the gene ends were 6 bases for V and 2 bases for J; bases not matched to a gene: 6. DNA of the CDR3: TGTGCCAGCAGTCGTCGACTAGCGGACACAGATACGCAGTATTTT. Its protein product is CASSRRLADTDTQYF. The full variable domain, its missing parts supplied by reference TRBV13 and TRBJ2-3, is AAGVIQSPRHLIKEKRETATLKCYPIPRHDTVYWYQQGPGQDPQFLISFYEKMQSDKGSIPDRFSAQQFSDYHSELNMSSLELGDSALYFCASSRRLADTDTQYFGPGTRLTVL.

Concerning this clonotype: This likely comes from a read error, as the CDR3 has no conserved phenylalanine or tryptophan at its end. The DNA is left out, because the CDR3 cannot be placed on it with certainty; the CDR3 is given as TCRdb lists it. The chain joins TRBV4-3 to TRBJ1-6; the D call TRBD1 from the table was never checked on the DNA. The CDR3 extends over 15 residues, inclusive of both ends. Per the germline V gene, CDR1 is LGHNA and CDR2 is YSLEER. The CDR3 spells CASSQGQLYNSPIHL.

The chain uses TRBV11-1 and TRBJ2-4, with 9 nucleotides matching TRBD2. V lost 3 bases, J lost 2 bases, and 8 bases stayed unmatched. Germline V gene lookup returns CDR1 SGHAT and CDR2 FQDESV (reference sequence). The CDR3 consists of 17 residues. The DNA of the CDR3 is TGTGCCAGCAGCTTCCCCAGGACTAGCGATACCAAAAACATTCAGTACTTC. Translated, it gives CASSFPRTSDTKNIQYF.

About this clonotype itself: At one end, the junction sequence differs from germline, possibly due to a read error. The V call is TRBV12-3 or TRBV12-4, the J call TRBJ2-1; D unresolved. There are 12 residues in the CDR3. The CDR3 protein is CASSLNNNEQLF. In nucleotides, the CDR3 is TGTGCCAGCAGTTTAAATAACAATGAGCAGTTATTC.

On this clonotype: The junction differs from germline at one of its ends, possibly a read error. The chain carries TRBV11-2 and TRBJ2-4, with 10 bases matching TRBD2. CDR3 size: 17 residues. Germline V gives CDR1 SGHAT, CDR2 FQNNGV. CDR3 region: CASSLDTSGIATNIQHF. For the CDR3, the DNA is TGTGCCAGCAGCTTAGATACTAGCGGGATTGCCACAAACATTCAGCACTTC. Full variable domain (remainder filled in from reference TRBV11-2 and TRBJ2-4): EAGVAQSPRYKIIEKRQSVAFWCNPISGHATLYWYQQILGQGPKLLIQFQNNGVVDDSQLPKDRFSAERLKGVDSTLKIQPAKLEDSAVYLCASSLDTSGIATNIQHFGAGTRLSVL.

The count of this clonotype is one. Germline and junction disagree at one end, which may indicate a read error. The chain carries TRBV12-3 or TRBV12-4 and TRBJ1-5, with D tentatively TRBD1 (5 bases). The length of the CDR3 is 15 residues. CDR3 region: CASTWGTPINQPQHF. CDR3 nucleotide sequence: TGTGCCAGCACGTGGGGCACCCCAATAAATCAGCCCCAGCACTTT.

In regard to this clonotype: The conserved phenylalanine or tryptophan normally closing the CDR3 is absent here, so this likely arose from a read error. This chain joins TRBV11-3 and TRBJ2-1; D is ambiguous. V lost 1 base and J lost 7, with 11 bases in between. Germline V gene sequence: CDR1 SGHNT, CDR2 YENEEA. CDR3 length equals 14 residues. CDR3 nucleotide sequence: TGTGCCAGCAGCTTAGGCGTCTTGAAGAATGAGCAGTTCATC. Protein sequence: CASSLGVLKNEQFI.

This clonotype has only one observation. This likely comes from a read error, as the CDR3 has no conserved phenylalanine or tryptophan at its end. The DNA is left out, because the CDR3 cannot be placed on it with certainty; the CDR3 is given as TCRdb lists it. The chain uses TRBV11-1 and TRBJ1-6. Germline values: CDR1 SGHAT, CDR2 FQDESV (reference sequence). The CDR3 numbers 13 amino acids, ends counted. CDR3 protein: CASSRTLVSPLLL.

This chain connects TRBV5-1 to TRBJ2-3; TRBD1 or TRBD2 may be the D gene (5 bases each). The CDR3 totals 15 residues. Germline V gene sequence: CDR1 SGHRS, CDR2 YFSETQ. V gave up 10 bases and J gave up 0 bases, with 18 bases separating them. Here the CDR3 reads CAGRRGSRSTDTQYF. The DNA for the CDR3 is TGCGCCGGCCGACGGGGCAGCAGAAGCACAGATACGCAGTATTTT.